The rows below give T cell receptor beta chains drawn from one sample of a study of vaccination and CD4 T cells after COVID-19. TCRdb analysed the PCR reads with MiXCR anew, one entry per CDR3 protein. The sample gives about 25,000 distinct CDR3 sequences, 49% of which show up once; roughly 6% is in the top ten. The antigens of these receptors remain unknown. Sequencing input: CD4+ T cells from blood, cultured in vitro. All receptors derive from a human donor who had recovered from COVID-19. Both conserved end residues are part of each CDR3. The order of the fields is CDR3 length, V gene, D gene, J gene, clone size, CDR3 DNA, CDR3 protein. D genes are given only for firm matches. Rows may omit the clone size; those that give it use once, few, many or a size class.

>13|TRBV27|NA|TRBJ1-5|NA
TGTGCCAGCAGTTTATCGCCGGGACAGCCCCAGCATTTT
CASSLSPGQPQHF
>15|TRBV30|TRBD1|TRBJ2-5|NA
TGTGCCTGGAGTGTAGGTCAGGGGGTCCAAGAGACCCAGTACTTC
CAWSVGQGVQETQYF
>13|TRBV7-9|NA|TRBJ1-1|NA
TGTGCCAGCAGCCCACAGGGTAACACTGAAGCTTTCTTT
CASSPQGNTEAFF
>13|TRBV7-2|TRBD1|TRBJ1-5|NA
TGTGCCAGCAGCTTCCCAGGGGGCCAGCCCCAGCATTTT
CASSFPGGQPQHF
>15|TRBV4-3|NA|TRBJ2-5|NA
TGCGCCAGCAGCCTCGGATCAGGGCGAGGGGAGACCCAGTACTTC
CASSLGSGRGETQYF
>16|TRBV10-3|TRBD1|TRBJ2-2|NA
TGTGCCATCAGTAACGGACAGGGGGCGAACACCGGGGAGCTGTTTTTT
CAISNGQGANTGELFF
>14|TRBV4-2|NA|TRBJ1-5|NA
TGTGCCAGCAGCCCGACGCAGGGTAACCAGCCCCAGCATTTT
CASSPTQGNQPQHF
>14|TRBV27|NA|TRBJ1-1|NA
TGTGCCAGCAGCTTATCCGGCAGAAACACTGAAGCTTTCTTT
CASSLSGRNTEAFF
>12|TRBV6-2/TRBV6-3|TRBD2|TRBJ2-7|NA
TGTGCCAGCGGGGGGGGAGACTACGAGCAGTACTTC
CASGGGDYEQYF
>13|TRBV10-1|NA|TRBJ1-5|NA
TGCGCCAGCAGTGGAGACGTAAATCAGCCCCAGCATTTT
CASSGDVNQPQHF
>17|TRBV21-1|NA|TRBJ2-5|few
TGTGCCAGCAGCAAAGAACGACTAGCGGGGGGAGCAGAGACCCAGTACTTC
CASSKERLAGGAETQYF
>15|TRBV25-1|TRBD1|TRBJ2-5|NA
TGTGCCAGCAGTGGTAGGGGACAGTTAGAAGAGACCCAGTACTTC
CASSGRGQLEETQYF
>17|TRBV15|TRBD1|TRBJ1-3|NA
TGTGCCACCAGCAGAGATAGGACAGGCAGCTCTGGAAACACCATATATTTT
CATSRDRTGSSGNTIYF
>13|TRBV7-2|NA|TRBJ2-1|NA
TGTGCCAGCGAGCTTAGAATTCAATCGTGGGAGTTCTTC
CASELRIQSWEFF
>15|TRBV28|NA|TRBJ1-1|few
TGTGCCACCCTGCCGACAGGCCGAGGGAACACTGAAGCTTTCTTT
CATLPTGRGNTEAFF
>14|TRBV28|TRBD1|TRBJ1-2|few
TGTGCCAGCGGAACGACCGGGACAGGGGATGGCTACACCTTC
CASGTTGTGDGYTF
>13|TRBV28|NA|TRBJ1-4|NA
TGTGCCAGCAGATTCATCGACCATGAAAAACTGTTTTTT
CASRFIDHEKLFF
>13|TRBV20-1|NA|TRBJ1-1|few
TGCAGTGCTAGCGGTCAGGCGATTCTTGAAGCTTTCTTT
CSASGQAILEAFF
>14|TRBV7-9|NA|TRBJ1-6|NA
TGTGCCAGCACCTCGCGGGAGGGGAGCTCACCCCTCCACTTT
CASTSREGSSPLHF
>14|TRBV2|NA|TRBJ1-2|few
TGTGCCAGCAGTGAATCAGGCAGGAACTATGGCTACACCTTC
CASSESGRNYGYTF
>13|TRBV5-1|TRBD2|TRBJ2-5|few
TGCGCCAGCCGGGGGGTAAGCCAAGAGACCCAGTACTTC
CASRGVSQETQYF
>17|TRBV7-2|TRBD2|TRBJ2-5|NA
TGTGCCAGCAGCCATAGCGGGAGGTCGGCTTTGGTGGAGACCCAGTACTTC
CASSHSGRSALVETQYF
>17|TRBV7-3|TRBD1|TRBJ2-2|NA
TGTGCCAGCAGCTTAATGGGCAGGGGGCGCGACACCGGGGAGCTGTTTTTT
CASSLMGRGRDTGELFF
>16|TRBV20-1|TRBD1|TRBJ1-3|NA
TGCAGTGCTAGAGATGGACAGGGGGTAGGGGGAAACACCATATATTTT
CSARDGQGVGGNTIYF
>12|TRBV19|NA|TRBJ1-2|NA
TGTGCCAGTAGTAATTTCCCTTATGGCCACACCTTC
CASSNFPYGHTF
>13|TRBV11-3|NA|TRBJ2-7|NA
TGTGCCAGCAGCCCAAGAGGGGAAGGTAGCGCCCACTTC
CASSPRGEGSAHF
>15|TRBV20-1|TRBD1|TRBJ1-2|NA
TGCAGTGCTAGTAGCCCCGGGACAGGGATTGGTGGCTACACCTTC
CSASSPGTGIGGYTF
>15|TRBV27|NA|TRBJ2-7|NA
TGTGCCAGCAGTCCCCCCGGAGCGGCCTCCTACGAGCAGTACTTC
CASSPPGAASYEQYF
>14|TRBV19|NA|TRBJ2-5|NA
TGTGCCAGTAGTATATCCTTTGCCAAAGAGACCCAGTACTTC
CASSISFAKETQYF
>14|TRBV10-1|NA|TRBJ2-2|NA
TGCGCCAGCCGGGGACTCCCGAACACCGGGGAGCTGTTTTTT
CASRGLPNTGELFF
>15|TRBV7-6|NA|TRBJ1-1|NA
TGTGCCAGCAGCATCTCCTTGGACCCGGGAACTGAAGCTTTCTTT
CASSISLDPGTEAFF
>13|TRBV21-1|NA|TRBJ1-6|few
TGTGCCAGCAGCAAAGGGACGAATTCACCCCTCCACTTT
CASSKGTNSPLHF
>14|TRBV20-1|NA|TRBJ1-1|NA
TGCAGTGCTAGACCAGGGGCGATGAACACTGAAGCTTTCTTT
CSARPGAMNTEAFF
>14|TRBV6-2/TRBV6-3|NA|TRBJ2-7|once
TGTGCCAGCAGTTACCTCGGGGCGAGCAACGAGCAGTACTTC
CASSYLGASNEQYF
>17|TRBV7-6|TRBD2|TRBJ2-5|NA
TGTGCCAGCAGCCCGGCCGGGATTAGCGGGGGCCGGAAGACCCAGTACTTC
CASSPAGISGGRKTQYF
>13|TRBV6-1|NA|TRBJ1-2|medium-sized
TGTGCCAGCAGCCCAGGGACTAACTATGGCTACACCTTC
CASSPGTNYGYTF
>17|TRBV6-2/TRBV6-3|TRBD2|TRBJ2-7|NA
TGTGCCAGCAGTCCCAGGGAGGGACTAGCGGGACTTAACGAGCAGTACTTC
CASSPREGLAGLNEQYF
>14|TRBV5-4|TRBD2|TRBJ2-5|few
TGTGCCAGCGGGACTAGCGGGAATCGAGAGACCCAGTACTTC
CASGTSGNRETQYF
>17|TRBV10-3|TRBD1|TRBJ2-3|NA
TGTGCCATCAGTGGACCACCGGGACAGGGAAACTCAGATACGCAGTATTTT
CAISGPPGQGNSDTQYF
>13|TRBV7-2|TRBD1|TRBJ1-5|NA
TGTGCCAGCAGTTGGGAGGGGGCACAGCCCCAGCATTTT
CASSWEGAQPQHF
>13|TRBV11-2|NA|TRBJ1-5|few
TGTGCCAGCAGCTTAGATGCGGGACAGCCCCAGCATTTT
CASSLDAGQPQHF
>15|TRBV4-2|NA|TRBJ1-6|NA
TGTGCCAGCAGCCAAGAACAAACAGGGATCACACCCCTCCACTTT
CASSQEQTGITPLHF
>12|TRBV11-2|NA|TRBJ2-1|NA
TGTGCCAGCAGCTTAGATGGGAATGAGCAGTTCTTC
CASSLDGNEQFF
>15|TRBV20-1|TRBD2|TRBJ2-1|NA
TGCAGTGCTAGACGTCTAGCGGGGTTCTACAATGAGCAGTTCTTC
CSARRLAGFYNEQFF
>13|TRBV5-1|NA|TRBJ1-2|NA
TGCGCCAGCAGCTTGGACAGATCGGAAGGCTACACCTTC
CASSLDRSEGYTF
>15|TRBV2|NA|TRBJ1-5|once
TGTGCCAGCACATTGGGTAGGGGTAGCAATCAGCCCCAGCATTTT
CASTLGRGSNQPQHF
>13|TRBV2|NA|TRBJ1-1|few
TGTGCCAACTCACAGGGAGAATGGACTGAAGCTTTCTTT
CANSQGEWTEAFF
>15|TRBV20-1|NA|TRBJ1-5|NA
TGCAGTGCCAGGGATGAGGAGCGGGCAAATCAGCCCCAGCATTTT
CSARDEERANQPQHF
>14|TRBV19|NA|TRBJ2-7|NA
TGTGCCAGTAGTATCGAGAGGAACTCCTACGAGCAGTACTTC
CASSIERNSYEQYF